These T cell receptor beta chains were read from a single sample in a study of blood T cell repertoires in COVID-19. The table came from immunoSEQ multiplex PCR; TCRdb's copy has only in-frame clones and leaves some out. The sample lists about 64,000 clones; 70% to 90% were seen once. The sequenced sample was PBMCs or T cells enriched from blood (not recorded which). These receptors were collected from a middle-aged woman who had recovered from COVID-19. CDR3s include the opening cysteine and the closing phenylalanine or tryptophan. D genes are given only for firm matches. Clone size is stated in some rows and not others, as once, few, many or a class when expanded.

clone size,V gene,D gene,CDR3 length,J gene,CDR3 protein,CDR3 DNA
-,TRBV24-1,-,16,TRBJ2-7,CATSPASGRGAYEQYF,TGTGCCACCAGCCCCGCCTCGGGCAGGGGCGCCTACGAGCAGTACTTC
once,TRBV25-1,-,15,TRBJ2-1,CASSEVGVPKEGLFF,TGTGCCAGCAGTGAAGTCGGCGTCCCAAAGGAGGGACTGTTCTTC
few,TRBV5-1,-,14,TRBJ2-2,CASSLLQSAGELFF,TGCGCCAGCAGCTTATTACAGTCCGCCGGGGAGCTGTTTTTT
few,TRBV7-8,TRBD1,13,TRBJ2-1,CATRQGPYNEQFF,TGTGCCACACGACAGGGCCCTTACAATGAGCAGTTCTTC
-,TRBV12-5,TRBD1,15,TRBJ1-1,CASGADRGWNTEAFF,TGTGCTAGTGGAGCCGACAGGGGGTGGAACACTGAAGCTTTCTTT
-,TRBV11-3,TRBD1,17,TRBJ2-7,CASSLVSGTGGAYEQYF,TGTGCCAGCAGCTTAGTCTCCGGGACAGGGGGTGCCTACGAGCAGTACTTC
-,TRBV5-4,-,17,TRBJ1-1,CASSPVGGGVMNTEAFF,TGTGCCAGCAGCCCTGTAGGGGGGGGCGTAATGAACACTGAAGCTTTCTTT
-,TRBV5-5,-,16,TRBJ2-3,CASSLLGQLSTDTQYF,TGTGCCAGCAGCTTGTTGGGACAATTGTCCACAGATACGCAGTATTTT
-,TRBV4-2,-,15,TRBJ1-1,CASSQELGSGTEAFF,TGTGCCAGCAGCCAAGAATTGGGGAGTGGGACTGAAGCTTTCTTT
-,TRBV6-1,-,13,TRBJ1-2,CASSERQTYGYTF,TGTGCCAGCAGTGAACGCCAAACATATGGCTACACCTTC
-,TRBV5-8,TRBD1,16,TRBJ1-2,CASSHDRGGYNYGYTF,TGTGCCAGCAGCCATGACAGGGGAGGTTATAACTATGGCTACACCTTC
-,TRBV9,-,13,TRBJ2-3,CASSVLSTDTQYF,TGTGCCAGCAGCGTTCTGAGCACAGATACGCAGTATTTT
-,TRBV5-4,TRBD1,14,TRBJ1-2,CASSLIQGNYGYTF,TGTGCCAGCAGCTTGATACAGGGGAACTATGGCTACACCTTC
-,TRBV7-2,TRBD2,16,TRBJ2-1,CASSLFSSGAYNEQFF,TGTGCCAGCAGCTTATTTTCTAGCGGGGCCTACAATGAGCAGTTCTTC
few,TRBV20-1,TRBD2,14,TRBJ2-7,CSASSSGGYDEQYF,TGCAGTGCTAGTTCTAGCGGGGGGTACGACGAGCAGTACTTC
-,TRBV5-4,-,16,TRBJ1-2,CASSGRTQSTSYGYTF,TGTGCCAGCAGCGGAAGGACACAATCAACCTCCTATGGCTACACCTTC
-,TRBV27,TRBD1,18,TRBJ2-1,CASSLDTGTVSSYNEQFF,TGTGCCAGCAGTCTCGATACCGGGACAGTGAGCTCCTACAATGAGCAGTTCTTC
-,TRBV9,-,15,TRBJ1-2,CASSVEVDIPYGYTF,TGTGCCAGCAGCGTAGAAGTCGACATACCTTATGGCTACACCTTC
-,TRBV25-1,-,13,TRBJ1-2,CASSDRTAYGYTF,TGTGCCAGCAGTGACCGGACAGCCTATGGCTACACCTTC
-,TRBV12-3/TRBV12-4,-,11,TRBJ2-2,CASSQSGELFF,TGTGCCAGCAGCCAGTCCGGGGAGCTGTTTTTT
-,TRBV11-2,TRBD2,14,TRBJ2-2,CASSTTSGTGELFF,TGTGCCAGCAGCACGACTAGCGGGACCGGGGAGCTGTTTTTT
-,TRBV12-3/TRBV12-4,-,12,TRBJ1-5,CASSLTTDAQHF,TGTGCCAGCAGTCTTACGACTGACGCCCAGCATTTT
-,TRBV5-1,-,16,TRBJ2-7,CASSLTTGGGPYEQYF,TGCGCCAGCAGCTTGACCACCGGAGGGGGCCCCTACGAGCAGTACTTC
-,TRBV6-5,-,15,TRBJ1-6,CASSYLTGLGSPLHF,TGTGCCAGCAGTTACCTCACAGGGTTGGGTTCACCCCTCCACTTT
-,TRBV12-3/TRBV12-4,TRBD1,12,TRBJ2-7,CASSPGQPWQYF,TGTGCCAGCAGTCCGGGACAGCCTTGGCAGTACTTC